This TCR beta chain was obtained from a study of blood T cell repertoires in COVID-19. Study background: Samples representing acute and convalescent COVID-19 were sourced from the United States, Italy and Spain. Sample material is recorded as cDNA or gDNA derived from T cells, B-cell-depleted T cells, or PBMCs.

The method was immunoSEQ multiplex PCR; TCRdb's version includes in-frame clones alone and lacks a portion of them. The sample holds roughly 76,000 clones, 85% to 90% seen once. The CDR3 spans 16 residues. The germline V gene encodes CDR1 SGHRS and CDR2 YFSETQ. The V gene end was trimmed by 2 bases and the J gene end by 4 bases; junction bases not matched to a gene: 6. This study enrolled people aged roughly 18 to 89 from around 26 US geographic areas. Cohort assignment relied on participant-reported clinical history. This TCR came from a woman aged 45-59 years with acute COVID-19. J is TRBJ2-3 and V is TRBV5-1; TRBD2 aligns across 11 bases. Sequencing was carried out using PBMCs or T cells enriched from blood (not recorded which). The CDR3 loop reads CASSFTSGSIADTQYF. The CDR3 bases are TGCGCCAGCAGCTTTACTAGCGGGAGTATAGCAGATACGCAGTATTTT.